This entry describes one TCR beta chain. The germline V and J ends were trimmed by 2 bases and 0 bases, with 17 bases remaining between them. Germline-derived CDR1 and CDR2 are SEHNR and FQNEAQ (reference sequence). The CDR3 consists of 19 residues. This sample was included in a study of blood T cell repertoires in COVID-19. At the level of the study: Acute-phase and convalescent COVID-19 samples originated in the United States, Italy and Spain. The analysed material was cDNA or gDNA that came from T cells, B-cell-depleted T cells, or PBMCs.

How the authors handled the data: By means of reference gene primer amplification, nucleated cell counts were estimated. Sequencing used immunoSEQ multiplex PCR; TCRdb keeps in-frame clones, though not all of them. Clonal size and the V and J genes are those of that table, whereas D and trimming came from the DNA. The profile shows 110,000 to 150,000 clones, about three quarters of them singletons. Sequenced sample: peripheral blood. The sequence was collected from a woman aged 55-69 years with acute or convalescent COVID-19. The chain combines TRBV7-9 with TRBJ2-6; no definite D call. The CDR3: CASSLQAPFPHSGANVLTF. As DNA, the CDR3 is TGTGCCAGCAGCTTACAGGCCCCATTCCCCCACTCTGGGGCCAACGTCCTGACTTTC.